These T cell receptor beta chains were read from a single sample in a study of tumor-infiltrating lymphocytes in primary liver carcinoma. TCRdb fed the multiplex PCR reads into MiXCR, producing one record per CDR3 protein. The repertoire holds 300,000 to 400,000 distinct CDR3 sequences, with over 55% as singletons. What was sequenced was peripheral blood. The receptor source for this set is a middle-aged man with primary liver carcinoma and hepatitis B virus infection. The CDR3 runs from the conserved cysteine through the conserved F or W. Each record gives: D gene, V gene, J gene, clone size, CDR3 protein, CDR3 DNA. D genes are given only for firm matches. Size values are once, few and many counts, or a class for expanded clones, and some rows have none.

D: -; V: TRBV6-5; J: TRBJ1-6; size: few; CDR3: CASSYGQGPSPLRF; DNA: TGTGCCAGCAGTTACGGCCAGGGCCCCTCACCCCTCCGCTTT
D: TRBD2; V: TRBV5-6; J: TRBJ2-1; size: few; CDR3: CASSPLAGGSDEQFF; DNA: TGTGCCAGCAGCCCTCTAGCGGGAGGTTCGGATGAGCAGTTCTTC
D: -; V: TRBV4-2; J: TRBJ2-3; size: many; CDR3: CASSQDRGSTDTQYF; DNA: TGTGCCAGCAGCCAAGATCGGGGTAGCACAGATACGCAGTATTTT
D: -; V: TRBV10-1; J: TRBJ2-1; size: many; CDR3: CANLSGEQFF; DNA: TGCGCCAATCTTAGCGGAGAGCAGTTCTTC
D: -; V: TRBV6-4; J: TRBJ2-1; size: -; CDR3: CASSDSGVGRNEQFF; DNA: TGTGCCAGCAGTGACTCGGGAGTAGGTCGAAATGAGCAGTTCTTC
D: -; V: TRBV7-8; J: TRBJ1-2; size: -; CDR3: CACSPGETPRYGYTF; DNA: TGTGCCTGCAGCCCCGGAGAGACTCCCCGCTATGGCTACACCTTC
D: TRBD1; V: TRBV6-6; J: TRBJ2-1; size: -; CDR3: CAGSFRDRDNEQFF; DNA: TGTGCCGGCAGTTTCCGGGACAGGGACAATGAGCAGTTCTTC
D: -; V: TRBV4-2; J: TRBJ1-1; size: -; CDR3: CASSPQHGDRNTEAFF; DNA: TGTGCCAGCAGCCCGCAACATGGGGACCGGAACACTGAAGCTTTCTTT
D: -; V: TRBV11-3; J: TRBJ1-1; size: -; CDR3: CANSPGGSFTEAFF; DNA: TGTGCTAACAGCCCGGGGGGCAGTTTCACTGAAGCTTTCTTT
D: TRBD2; V: TRBV11-1; J: TRBJ2-3; size: -; CDR3: CACSPGLGLAGGITDTQYF; DNA: TGTGCCTGCAGCCCCGGACTCGGACTAGCGGGCGGAATCACAGATACGCAGTATTTT
D: -; V: TRBV5-4; J: TRBJ2-1; size: -; CDR3: CASSLGRLTHNEQFF; DNA: TGTGCCAGCAGCCTAGGCAGGCTGACCCACAATGAGCAGTTCTTC
D: -; V: TRBV5-5; J: TRBJ2-1; size: many; CDR3: CASALNEQFF; DNA: TGTGCCAGCGCCCTTAATGAGCAGTTCTTC
D: -; V: TRBV7-9; J: TRBJ2-7; size: -; CDR3: CASSLEGNEQYF; DNA: TGTGCCAGCAGCTTAGAAGGAAACGAGCAGTACTTC
D: -; V: TRBV6-1; J: TRBJ2-1; size: -; CDR3: CASIRAGRSEQFF; DNA: TGTGCCAGCATTAGGGCAGGGCGTAGTGAGCAGTTCTTC
D: -; V: TRBV11-2; J: TRBJ2-1; size: -; CDR3: CASNLVSGEGSERFF; DNA: TGTGCCAGCAACTTAGTGTCGGGGGAAGGTAGTGAGCGCTTCTTC
D: -; V: TRBV5-4; J: TRBJ2-1; size: -; CDR3: CASSLDRMGEQFF; DNA: TGTGCCAGCAGCTTGGATCGAATGGGTGAGCAGTTCTTC
D: -; V: TRBV4-2; J: TRBJ2-1; size: -; CDR3: CASSQGMDNEQFF; DNA: TGTGCCAGCAGTCAAGGAATGGATAATGAGCAGTTCTTC
D: -; V: TRBV6-1; J: TRBJ2-5; size: -; CDR3: CAQETQYF; DNA: TGTGCCCAAGAGACCCAGTACTTC
D: TRBD2; V: TRBV11-2; J: TRBJ2-5; size: many; CDR3: CASSLGLAGGWKTQYF; DNA: TGTGCCAGCAGCTTAGGGCTAGCGGGAGGCTGGAAGACCCAGTACTTC
D: -; V: TRBV14; J: TRBJ2-1; size: -; CDR3: CASSQIAYNEQFF; DNA: TGTGCCAGCAGCCAAATCGCCTACAATGAGCAGTTCTTC
D: TRBD2; V: TRBV28; J: TRBJ2-1; size: -; CDR3: CASSTRRGGRDNEQFF; DNA: TGTGCCAGCAGCACCCGACGAGGCGGGAGGGACAATGAGCAGTTCTTC
D: -; V: TRBV6-6; J: TRBJ1-6; size: -; CDR3: CVSSYLGQTTPLHF; DNA: TGTGTCAGCAGTTACCTCGGCCAGACAACACCCCTACACTTT
D: TRBD2; V: TRBV6-2/TRBV6-3; J: TRBJ2-7; size: many; CDR3: CASSFRTSGINYEQYF; DNA: TGTGCCAGCAGTTTCCGGACTAGCGGGATTAACTACGAGCAGTACTTC
D: TRBD1; V: TRBV7-9; J: TRBJ2-1; size: -; CDR3: CASSLYRGDYNEQFF; DNA: TGTGCCAGTAGCTTATACAGGGGCGACTACAACGAGCAGTTCTTC
D: -; V: TRBV5-5; J: TRBJ2-1; size: -; CDR3: CACSVETYNEQFF; DNA: TGTGCCTGCAGCGTAGAGACCTACAATGAGCAGTTCTTC
D: -; V: TRBV7-2; J: TRBJ2-7; size: -; CDR3: CASSLGFGFHEQYF; DNA: TGTGCCAGCAGCTTAGGATTCGGGTTCCACGAGCAGTACTTT
D: -; V: TRBV6-1; J: TRBJ2-5; size: -; CDR3: CASGSFRDIKETKYF; DNA: TGTGCCAGCGGTTCGTTCAGAGACATAAAAGAGACCAAGTACTTC
D: -; V: TRBV6-1; J: TRBJ1-2; size: few; CDR3: CASSENREGYTF; DNA: TGTGCCAGCAGTGAGAACAGGGAGGGCTACACCTTC
D: -; V: TRBV2; J: TRBJ2-5; size: -; CDR3: CASSFPAQETQHF; DNA: TGTGCCAGCAGCTTTCCAGCCCAAGAGACCCAGCACTTC
D: TRBD2; V: TRBV5-6; J: TRBJ2-7; size: few; CDR3: CASEQERGLSYEQYF; DNA: TGTGCCAGCGAACAAGAGCGGGGCCTCTCCTACGAGCAGTACTTC
D: -; V: TRBV10-3; J: TRBJ1-4; size: many; CDR3: CAISDEPRVRVKLFF; DNA: TGTGCCATCAGTGACGAGCCAAGGGTGAGGGTAAAACTGTTTTTT
D: TRBD2; V: TRBV5-5; J: TRBJ2-7; size: -; CDR3: CASSLKLAELFYDQYF; DNA: TGTGCCAGCAGCTTGAAACTAGCGGAGCTTTTTTACGACCAGTACTTC
D: TRBD1; V: TRBV4-3; J: TRBJ1-1; size: -; CDR3: CASSQDGAGGKAFF; DNA: TGCGCCAGCAGCCAAGATGGGGCAGGGGGGAAAGCTTTCTTT